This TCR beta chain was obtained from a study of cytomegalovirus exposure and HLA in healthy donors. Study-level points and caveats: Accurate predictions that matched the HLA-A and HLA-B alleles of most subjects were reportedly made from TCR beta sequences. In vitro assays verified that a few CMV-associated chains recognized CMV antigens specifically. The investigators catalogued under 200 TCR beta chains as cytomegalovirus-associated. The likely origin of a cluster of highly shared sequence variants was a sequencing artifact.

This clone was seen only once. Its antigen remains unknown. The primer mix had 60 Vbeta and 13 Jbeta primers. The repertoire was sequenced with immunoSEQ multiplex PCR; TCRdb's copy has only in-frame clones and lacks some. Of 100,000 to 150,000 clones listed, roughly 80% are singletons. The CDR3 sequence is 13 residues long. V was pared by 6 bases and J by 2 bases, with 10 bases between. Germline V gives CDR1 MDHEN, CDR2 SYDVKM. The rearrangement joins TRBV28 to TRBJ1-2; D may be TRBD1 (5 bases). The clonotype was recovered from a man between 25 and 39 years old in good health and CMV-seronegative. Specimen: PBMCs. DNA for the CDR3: TGTGCCAGCAGCCTGACAGCAAACTATGGCTACACCTTC. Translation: CASSLTANYGYTF.